This TCR beta chain was captured by sequencing in a study of beta chain features in type 1 diabetes. Study-wide context: Cell yields, gender and age were similar in healthy donors and patients.

Trimming removed 6 bases from V and 0 bases from J, with 12 bases in between. Per germline, CDR1 LGHNT and CDR2 FRNRAP. There are 14 residues in the CDR3. What was sequenced were expressed TCRB transcripts, since all of the isolated RNA had been reverse transcribed. This table comes from immunoSEQ multiplex PCR, and its TCRdb copy is limited to in-frame clones, with some not included. The sample has under 800,000 clones; roughly 16% are singletons. Sort purity for all populations was recorded as exceeding 98%. The TCR originated in a man aged 18 to 30 in good health. The V and J genes are TRBV12-5 and TRBJ2-7; D is possibly TRBD1 (6 bases). Sequencing input: naive CD4+ T cells from blood. CDR3 in DNA: TGTGCTAGTGGCCTCAACAGGGTCTCCTACGAGCAGTACTTC. Translation: CASGLNRVSYEQYF.